Listed below are T cell receptor beta chains from one sample, sequenced in a study of blood T cell repertoires in COVID-19. Measured with immunoSEQ multiplex PCR; TCRdb has only the in-frame clones, and not every one. Among approximately 88,000 clones listed, approximately 86% were seen once. The sample comprised peripheral blood. Receptors originate from a male donor with acute or convalescent COVID-19. The CDR3 runs from the conserved cysteine through the conserved F or W. Each record gives: CDR3 protein, CDR3 DNA, clone size, J gene, V gene, D gene. A D gene is named only where the DNA matches it firmly. Size is stated for part of the rows, as once, few or many counts, or as a class when the clone is expanded.

CASTDAGRDTDTQYF | TGTGCCAGTACCGACGCGGGGAGGGACACAGATACGCAGTATTTT | NA | TRBJ2-3 | TRBV19 | TRBD2
CAISDKRQGNTGELFF | TGTGCCATCAGTGATAAAAGGCAGGGAAATACCGGGGAGCTGTTTTTT | once | TRBJ2-2 | TRBV10-3 | NA
CAWSVSQGPYEQYF | TGTGCCTGGAGTGTATCTCAGGGGCCATACGAGCAGTACTTC | NA | TRBJ2-7 | TRBV30 | NA
CASSQDGVAGAGTKNIQYF | TGTGCCAGCAGCCAAGATGGGGTAGCGGGGGCCGGGACCAAAAACATTCAGTACTTC | once | TRBJ2-4 | TRBV4-2 | TRBD2
CASSYRQGFEPQHF | TGTGCCAGCAGCTACCGACAGGGGTTTGAGCCCCAGCATTTT | NA | TRBJ1-5 | TRBV6-8 | TRBD1
CASSPGQGVTEAFF | TGTGCCAGCAGCCCCGGACAGGGGGTAACTGAAGCTTTCTTT | NA | TRBJ1-1 | TRBV6-5 | TRBD1
CASTRGKAFGASYGYTF | TGTGCCAGTACCCGAGGAAAGGCCTTTGGGGCAAGCTATGGCTACACCTTC | NA | TRBJ1-2 | TRBV19 | NA
CASSLYQYTDTQYF | TGTGCCAGCAGCTTATATCAGTACACAGATACGCAGTATTTT | once | TRBJ2-3 | TRBV7-3 | NA
CASSPPEAQDTQYF | TGTGCCAGCTCACCACCTGAGGCCCAGGATACGCAGTATTTT | NA | TRBJ2-3 | TRBV18 | NA
CASSEDSYGYTF | TGTGCCAGCAGTGAAGACTCCTATGGCTACACCTTC | NA | TRBJ1-2 | TRBV2 | NA
CASTSTGGYEKLFF | TGTGCCAGCACCTCGACAGGGGGGTATGAAAAACTGTTTTTT | NA | TRBJ1-4 | TRBV6-5 | TRBD1
CASSPWDRNEQFF | TGTGCCAGCTCACCTTGGGACAGGAATGAGCAGTTCTTC | once | TRBJ2-1 | TRBV18 | TRBD1
CASGLSGVGGHSGANVLTF | TGTGCTAGTGGCCTAAGCGGGGTGGGGGGCCACTCTGGGGCCAACGTCCTGACTTTC | NA | TRBJ2-6 | TRBV12-5 | NA
CASSLGLEEKLFF | TGTGCCAGCTCCTTAGGACTCGAGGAAAAACTGTTTTTT | NA | TRBJ1-4 | TRBV7-8 | NA
CASSPRTGGFIYGYTF | TGTGCCAGCAGCCCCAGGACAGGGGGGTTTATCTATGGCTACACCTTC | NA | TRBJ1-2 | TRBV7-8 | TRBD1
CASSPRRGGTGELFF | TGTGCCAGCAGCCCCAGGCGGGGCGGTACCGGGGAGCTGTTTTTT | NA | TRBJ2-2 | TRBV16 | NA
CASSPGTVYSNQPQHF | TGTGCCAGCTCACCTGGGACAGTTTATAGCAATCAGCCCCAGCATTTT | NA | TRBJ1-5 | TRBV18 | TRBD1
CASSSPGLAGQETQYF | TGTGCCAGCAGTTCTCCGGGACTAGCGGGGCAAGAGACCCAGTACTTC | NA | TRBJ2-5 | TRBV5-6 | TRBD2
CASSQGLAGGRQETQYF | TGCGCCAGCAGCCAGGGACTAGCGGGGGGCCGGCAAGAGACCCAGTACTTC | NA | TRBJ2-5 | TRBV5-1 | TRBD2
CASSPRPRDSINNEQFF | TGTGCCAGTAGTCCGCGCCCCCGGGACAGCATCAACAATGAGCAGTTCTTC | NA | TRBJ2-1 | TRBV19 | TRBD1
CASSWGDEKLFF | TGTGCCAGCAGCTGGGGAGATGAAAAACTGTTTTTT | NA | TRBJ1-4 | TRBV7-9 | NA
CASSLLASGGPRADTQYF | TGTGCCAGCAGTTTATTGGCTAGCGGGGGGCCGAGGGCAGATACGCAGTATTTT | once | TRBJ2-3 | TRBV27 | TRBD2
CASSYRRTGAEKLFF | TGTGCCAGCAGTTATAGAAGGACAGGGGCTGAAAAACTGTTTTTT | NA | TRBJ1-4 | TRBV6-5 | TRBD1
CARPTLTRGDTTNQPQHF | TGCGCCAGACCTACACTAACCAGGGGTGATACCACCAATCAGCCCCAGCATTTT | NA | TRBJ1-5 | TRBV5-1 | NA
CASSPKGGQASYEQYF | TGCGCCAGCAGCCCGAAGGGAGGACAGGCCTCCTACGAGCAGTACTTC | NA | TRBJ2-7 | TRBV5-1 | NA
CASSIGRDRGHEQYF | TGTGCCAGTAGTATAGGTAGGGACAGGGGCCACGAGCAGTACTTC | NA | TRBJ2-7 | TRBV19 | TRBD1
CASGVRAYNSPLHF | TGTGCCAGCGGAGTCCGGGCCTATAATTCACCCCTCCACTTT | NA | TRBJ1-6 | TRBV6-6 | NA
CASSLGYGQGTEAFF | TGTGCCAGCAGCCTAGGTTATGGACAGGGGACTGAAGCTTTCTTT | NA | TRBJ1-1 | TRBV7-2 | TRBD1
CASSRTGGEKLFF | TGTGCCAGCAGCCGTACAGGGGGTGAAAAACTGTTTTTT | NA | TRBJ1-4 | TRBV7-8 | TRBD1
CASRRGRNTEAFF | TGTGCCAGCAGACGAGGTAGGAACACTGAAGCTTTCTTT | NA | TRBJ1-1 | TRBV2 | NA
CAISESIGAGNTEAFF | TGTGCCATCAGTGAGTCAATAGGGGCGGGAAACACTGAAGCTTTCTTT | NA | TRBJ1-1 | TRBV10-3 | NA
CASSLASASGYSYEQYF | TGTGCCAGCAGCTTAGCTTCAGCCAGCGGGTACTCCTACGAGCAGTACTTC | NA | TRBJ2-7 | TRBV7-6 | NA
CAISGSGGEYEQYF | TGTGCCATCAGTGGTAGCGGGGGCGAGTACGAGCAGTACTTC | NA | TRBJ2-7 | TRBV10-3 | TRBD2
CASSDWGVRAKNIQYF | TGTGCCAGCAGTGACTGGGGGGTGAGGGCCAAAAACATTCAGTACTTC | once | TRBJ2-4 | TRBV6-4 | NA
CSASYGGPQHF | TGCAGTGCTAGTTATGGAGGGCCCCAGCATTTT | NA | TRBJ1-5 | TRBV20-1 | NA
CASRSTGGGVAFF | TGTGCCAGCAGGTCTACAGGGGGCGGCGTGGCTTTCTTT | NA | TRBJ1-1 | TRBV28 | TRBD1
CSAVGLGGGETQYF | TGCAGCGCTGTGGGGCTAGGGGGCGGGGAGACCCAGTACTTC | once | TRBJ2-5 | TRBV29-1 | TRBD1
CASSQGDSQQPQHF | TGTGCCAGCAGCCAAGGTGACTCGCAGCAGCCCCAGCATTTT | few | TRBJ1-5 | TRBV3-1/TRBV3-2 | NA
CASSSPRGVTYNSPLHF | TGTGCCAGCTCATCCCCCAGGGGAGTCACCTATAATTCACCCCTCCACTTT | few | TRBJ1-6 | TRBV18 | NA
CSASNRGSHEQYF | TGCAGTGCTAGTAACAGGGGGTCCCACGAGCAGTACTTC | NA | TRBJ2-7 | TRBV20-1 | TRBD1
CASSLAGGPTGELFF | TGTGCCAGCAGCTTAGCAGGGGGGCCCACCGGGGAGCTGTTTTTT | few | TRBJ2-2 | TRBV11-3 | NA